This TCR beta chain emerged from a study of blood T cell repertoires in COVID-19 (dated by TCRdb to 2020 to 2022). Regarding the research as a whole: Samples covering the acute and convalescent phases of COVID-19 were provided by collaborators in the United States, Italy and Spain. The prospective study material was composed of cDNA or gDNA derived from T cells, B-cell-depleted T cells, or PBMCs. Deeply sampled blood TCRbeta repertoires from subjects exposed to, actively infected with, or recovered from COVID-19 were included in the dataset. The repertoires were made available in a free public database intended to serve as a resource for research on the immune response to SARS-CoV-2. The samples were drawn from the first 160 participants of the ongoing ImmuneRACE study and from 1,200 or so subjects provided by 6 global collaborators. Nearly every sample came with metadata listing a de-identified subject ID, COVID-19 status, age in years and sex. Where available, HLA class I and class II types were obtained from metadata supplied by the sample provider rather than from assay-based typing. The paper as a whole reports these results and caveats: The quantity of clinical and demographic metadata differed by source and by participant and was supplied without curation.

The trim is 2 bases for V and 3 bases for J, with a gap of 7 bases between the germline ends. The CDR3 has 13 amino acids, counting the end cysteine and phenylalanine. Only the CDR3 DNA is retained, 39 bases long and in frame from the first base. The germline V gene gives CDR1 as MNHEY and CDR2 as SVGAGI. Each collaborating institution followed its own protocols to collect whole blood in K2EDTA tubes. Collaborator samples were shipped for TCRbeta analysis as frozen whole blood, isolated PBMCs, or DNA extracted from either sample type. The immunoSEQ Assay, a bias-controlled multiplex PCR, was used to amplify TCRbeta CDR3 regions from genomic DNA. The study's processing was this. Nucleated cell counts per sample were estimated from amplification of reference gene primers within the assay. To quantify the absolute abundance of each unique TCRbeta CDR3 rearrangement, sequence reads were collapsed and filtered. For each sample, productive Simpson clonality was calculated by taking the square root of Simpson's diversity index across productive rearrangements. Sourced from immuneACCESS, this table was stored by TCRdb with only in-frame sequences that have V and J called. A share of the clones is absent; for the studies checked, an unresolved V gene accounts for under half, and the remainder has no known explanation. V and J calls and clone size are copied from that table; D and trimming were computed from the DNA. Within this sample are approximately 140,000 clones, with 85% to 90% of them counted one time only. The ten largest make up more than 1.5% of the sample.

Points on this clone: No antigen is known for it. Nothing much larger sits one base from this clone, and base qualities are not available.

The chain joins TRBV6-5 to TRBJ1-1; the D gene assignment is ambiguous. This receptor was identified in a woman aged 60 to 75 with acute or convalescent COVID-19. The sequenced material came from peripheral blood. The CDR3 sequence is CASSYGSDTEAFF. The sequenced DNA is TGTGCCAGCAGTTACGGTTCGGACACTGAAGCTTTCTTT.